These T cell receptor beta chains were read from a single sample in a study of T cells in Graves' hyperthyroidism and ophthalmopathy. Each CDR3 protein gets one entry after TCRdb re-called the multiplex PCR reads with MiXCR. The table lists some 50,000 distinct CDR3 sequences, roughly 51% of them singletons. Sequenced: peripheral blood or thyroid tissue (not recorded which). All receptors derive from a man younger than 35 with Graves' hyperthyroidism. The CDR3 runs from the conserved cysteine through the conserved F or W. The order of the fields is D gene, V gene, J gene, clone size, CDR3 protein, CDR3 DNA. A D gene is named only where the DNA matches it firmly. Not all rows give a size; the values are once, few, many and, for expanded clones, a class.

D gene: -
V gene: TRBV5-1
J gene: TRBJ1-1
clone size: few
CDR3 protein: CASSPGHRGTEAFF
CDR3 DNA: TGCGCCAGCAGCCCGGGACACCGGGGCACTGAAGCTTTCTTT

D gene: -
V gene: TRBV6-1
J gene: TRBJ1-1
clone size: -
CDR3 protein: CASTIGGADTEAFF
CDR3 DNA: TGTGCCAGCACCATCGGCGGGGCAGACACTGAAGCTTTCTTT

D gene: -
V gene: TRBV29-1
J gene: TRBJ1-2
clone size: many
CDR3 protein: CSVGGNYGYTF
CDR3 DNA: TGCAGCGTCGGGGGGAACTATGGCTACACCTTC

D gene: TRBD1
V gene: TRBV7-6
J gene: TRBJ2-7
clone size: -
CDR3 protein: CASSRDRDAYEQYF
CDR3 DNA: TGTGCCAGCAGCCGGGACAGGGATGCCTACGAGCAGTACTTC

D gene: -
V gene: TRBV20-1
J gene: TRBJ2-7
clone size: few
CDR3 protein: CSARDLQRLSSYEQYF
CDR3 DNA: TGCAGTGCTAGAGATCTGCAAAGGCTTTCCTCCTACGAGCAGTACTTC

D gene: -
V gene: TRBV29-1
J gene: TRBJ1-2
clone size: many
CDR3 protein: CSARGRPFAGGYTF
CDR3 DNA: TGCAGCGCTCGGGGGCGGCCCTTCGCTGGTGGCTACACCTTC

D gene: -
V gene: TRBV7-2
J gene: TRBJ1-5
clone size: -
CDR3 protein: CASSLRPGSNQPQHF
CDR3 DNA: TGTGCCAGCAGCTTACGTCCGGGTAGCAATCAGCCCCAGCATTTT

D gene: -
V gene: TRBV14
J gene: TRBJ2-2
clone size: many
CDR3 protein: CASSQDLGLYTGELFF
CDR3 DNA: TGTGCCAGCAGCCAAGATCTTGGACTATACACCGGGGAGCTGTTTTTT

D gene: -
V gene: TRBV7-4
J gene: TRBJ1-2
clone size: many
CDR3 protein: CASSLFGTGPPLVGGYTF
CDR3 DNA: TGTGCCAGCAGCTTATTCGGTACAGGCCCACCCCTAGTAGGGGGCTACACCTTC

D gene: TRBD1
V gene: TRBV15
J gene: TRBJ1-4
clone size: -
CDR3 protein: CATSSGQGIEKLFF
CDR3 DNA: TGTGCCACCAGCAGCGGACAGGGGATTGAAAAACTGTTTTTT

D gene: TRBD1
V gene: TRBV13
J gene: TRBJ2-5
clone size: medium-sized
CDR3 protein: CASSLVGRGNQETQYF
CDR3 DNA: TGTGCCAGCAGCTTAGTTGGCAGGGGGAACCAAGAGACCCAGTACTTC

D gene: -
V gene: TRBV24-1
J gene: TRBJ1-6
clone size: medium-sized
CDR3 protein: CATSDLDSPLHF
CDR3 DNA: TGTGCCACCAGTGATCTGGACTCGCCCCTCCACTTT

D gene: -
V gene: TRBV3-1
J gene: TRBJ2-5
clone size: many
CDR3 protein: CATGGQTQYF
CDR3 DNA: TGTGCCACCGGGGGCCAGACCCAGTACTTC

D gene: TRBD1
V gene: TRBV10-3
J gene: TRBJ1-1
clone size: -
CDR3 protein: CAIREAGGNTEASF
CDR3 DNA: TGTGCCATCAGGGAGGCAGGGGGCAACACTGAAGCTTCCTTT

D gene: TRBD1
V gene: TRBV12-3/TRBV12-4
J gene: TRBJ1-5
clone size: -
CDR3 protein: CASRETGGESYEHF
CDR3 DNA: TGTGCCAGCAGGGAAACAGGGGGCGAATCCTACGAGCATTTT

D gene: -
V gene: TRBV4-2
J gene: TRBJ1-2
clone size: many
CDR3 protein: CASSQGAPVLGPRSYGYTF
CDR3 DNA: TGTGCCAGCAGCCAAGGAGCTCCGGTCCTGGGACCGCGGAGCTATGGCTACACCTTC

D gene: -
V gene: TRBV28
J gene: TRBJ2-3
clone size: -
CDR3 protein: CVAVWKTDTQYF
CDR3 DNA: TGTGTAGCGGTTTGGAAAACAGATACGCAGTATTTT

D gene: -
V gene: TRBV7-9
J gene: TRBJ1-1
clone size: -
CDR3 protein: CASSTGLTEAFF
CDR3 DNA: TGTGCCAGCAGCACCGGACTGACTGAAGCTTTCTTT

D gene: -
V gene: TRBV2
J gene: TRBJ1-1
clone size: -
CDR3 protein: CASSEGWEWGNTEAFF
CDR3 DNA: TGTGCCAGCAGTGAAGGGTGGGAATGGGGGAACACTGAAGCTTTCTTT

D gene: -
V gene: TRBV11-2
J gene: TRBJ2-7
clone size: many
CDR3 protein: CASSPRTDSYEQYF
CDR3 DNA: TGTGCCAGCAGCCCCCGGACTGACTCCTACGAGCAGTACTTC

D gene: -
V gene: TRBV20-1
J gene: TRBJ1-5
clone size: many
CDR3 protein: CSADRLGNQPQHF
CDR3 DNA: TGCAGTGCTGATAGACTCGGCAATCAGCCCCAGCATTTT

D gene: -
V gene: TRBV6-1
J gene: TRBJ1-6
clone size: -
CDR3 protein: CASSYVNSPLHF
CDR3 DNA: TGTGCCAGCAGTTACGTGAATTCACCCCTCCACTTT

D gene: TRBD1
V gene: TRBV20-1
J gene: TRBJ1-5
clone size: -
CDR3 protein: CSARTGTGESSNQPQHF
CDR3 DNA: TGCAGTGCTAGGACCGGGACAGGGGAAAGTAGCAATCAGCCCCAGCATTTT

D gene: -
V gene: TRBV29-1
J gene: TRBJ1-2
clone size: -
CDR3 protein: CSVAWDTNLNYGYTF
CDR3 DNA: TGCAGCGTGGCATGGGACACCAACCTTAACTATGGCTACACCTTC

D gene: TRBD1
V gene: TRBV7-2
J gene: TRBJ2-3
clone size: few
CDR3 protein: CASSLGGTGSQVDTQYF
CDR3 DNA: TGTGCCAGCAGCTTAGGAGGGACAGGGTCTCAGGTCGATACGCAGTATTTT

D gene: -
V gene: TRBV7-2
J gene: TRBJ2-5
clone size: -
CDR3 protein: CASSRRRNGETQYF
CDR3 DNA: TGCGCCAGCAGCCGACGCAGGAATGGGGAGACTCAGTACTTC

D gene: -
V gene: TRBV7-8
J gene: TRBJ1-3
clone size: many
CDR3 protein: CASSLLGLAISGNTIYF
CDR3 DNA: TGTGCCAGCAGCTTATTAGGGCTCGCGATCTCTGGAAACACCATATATTTT

D gene: TRBD1
V gene: TRBV5-1
J gene: TRBJ2-7
clone size: -
CDR3 protein: CASSHDRGYEQYF
CDR3 DNA: TGCGCCAGCAGCCACGACAGGGGCTACGAGCAGTACTTC